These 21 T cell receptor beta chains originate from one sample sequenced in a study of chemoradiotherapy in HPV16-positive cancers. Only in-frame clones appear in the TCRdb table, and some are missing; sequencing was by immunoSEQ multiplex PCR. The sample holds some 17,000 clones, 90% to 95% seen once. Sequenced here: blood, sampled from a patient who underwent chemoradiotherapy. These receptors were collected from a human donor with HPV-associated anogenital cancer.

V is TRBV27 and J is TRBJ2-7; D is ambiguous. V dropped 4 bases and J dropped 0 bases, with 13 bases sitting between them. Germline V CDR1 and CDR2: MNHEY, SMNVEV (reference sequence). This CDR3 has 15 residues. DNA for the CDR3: TGTGCCAGCAGTTATCACAGAGGAAGCTCCTACGAGCAGTACTTC. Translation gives CASSYHRGSSYEQYF.

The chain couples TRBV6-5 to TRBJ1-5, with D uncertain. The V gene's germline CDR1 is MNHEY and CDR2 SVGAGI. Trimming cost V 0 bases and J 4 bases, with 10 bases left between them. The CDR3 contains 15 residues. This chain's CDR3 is CASSYSRTGNQPQHF. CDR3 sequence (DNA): TGTGCCAGCAGTTACTCACGGACGGGGAATCAGCCCCAGCATTTT.

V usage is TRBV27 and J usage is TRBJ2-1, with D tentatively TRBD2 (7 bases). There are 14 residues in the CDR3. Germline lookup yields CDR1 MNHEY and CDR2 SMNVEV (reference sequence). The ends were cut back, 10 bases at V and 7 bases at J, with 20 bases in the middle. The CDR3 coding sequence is TGTGCCACCGGCGGGGGCATAATAAAGAATGAGCAGTTCTTC. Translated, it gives CATGGGIIKNEQFF.

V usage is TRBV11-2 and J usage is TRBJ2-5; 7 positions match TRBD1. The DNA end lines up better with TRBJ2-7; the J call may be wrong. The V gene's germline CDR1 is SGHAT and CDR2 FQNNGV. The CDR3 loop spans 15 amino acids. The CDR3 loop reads CASSSDRDLGLEQYF. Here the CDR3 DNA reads TGTGCCAGCAGCTCTGACAGGGATCTGGGGCTCGAGCAGTACTTC.

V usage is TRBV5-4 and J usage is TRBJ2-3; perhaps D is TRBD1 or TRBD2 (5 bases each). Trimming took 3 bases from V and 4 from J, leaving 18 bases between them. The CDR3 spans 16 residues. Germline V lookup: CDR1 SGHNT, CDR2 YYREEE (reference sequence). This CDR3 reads CASSSAREKGPDTQYF. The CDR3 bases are TGTGCCAGCAGCTCGGCTCGGGAAAAGGGACCAGATACGCAGTATTTT. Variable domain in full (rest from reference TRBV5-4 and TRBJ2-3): ETGVTQSPTHLIKTRGQQVTLRCSSQSGHNTVSWYQQALGQGPQFIFQYYREEENGRGNFPPRFSGLQFPNYSSELNVNALELDDSALYLCASSSAREKGPDTQYFGPGTRLTVL.

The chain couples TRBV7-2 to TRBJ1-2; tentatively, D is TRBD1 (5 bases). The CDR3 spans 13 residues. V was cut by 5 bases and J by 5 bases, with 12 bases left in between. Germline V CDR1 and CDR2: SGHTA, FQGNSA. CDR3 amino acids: CASSDPKGYGYTF. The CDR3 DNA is TGTGCCAGCAGCGACCCCAAGGGGTATGGCTACACCTTC.

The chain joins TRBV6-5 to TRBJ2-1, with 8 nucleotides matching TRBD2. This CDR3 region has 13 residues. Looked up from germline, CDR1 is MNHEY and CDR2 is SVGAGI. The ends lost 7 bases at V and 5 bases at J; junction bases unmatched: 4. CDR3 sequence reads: CASKGAGDNEQFF. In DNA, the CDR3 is TGTGCCAGCAAGGGAGCGGGGGACAATGAGCAGTTCTTC.

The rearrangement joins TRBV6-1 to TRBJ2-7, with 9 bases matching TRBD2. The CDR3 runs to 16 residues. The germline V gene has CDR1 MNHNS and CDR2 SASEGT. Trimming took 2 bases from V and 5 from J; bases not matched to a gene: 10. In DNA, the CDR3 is TGTGCCAGCAGTGAATACCTGACTAGCGGCCAGAACGAGCAGTACTTC. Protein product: CASSEYLTSGQNEQYF.

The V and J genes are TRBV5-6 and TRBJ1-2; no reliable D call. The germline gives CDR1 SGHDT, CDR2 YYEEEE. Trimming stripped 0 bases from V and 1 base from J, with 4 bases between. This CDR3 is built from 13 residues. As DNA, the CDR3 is TGTGCCAGCAGCTTGGACAGTAACTATGGCTACACCTTC. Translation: CASSLDSNYGYTF.

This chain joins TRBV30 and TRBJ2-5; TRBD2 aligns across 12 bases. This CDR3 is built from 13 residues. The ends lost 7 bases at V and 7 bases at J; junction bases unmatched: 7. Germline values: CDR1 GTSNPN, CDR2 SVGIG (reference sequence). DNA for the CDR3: TGTGCCTACCCTCCTAGCGGGGGGGGGACCCAGTACTTC. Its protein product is CAYPPSGGGTQYF.

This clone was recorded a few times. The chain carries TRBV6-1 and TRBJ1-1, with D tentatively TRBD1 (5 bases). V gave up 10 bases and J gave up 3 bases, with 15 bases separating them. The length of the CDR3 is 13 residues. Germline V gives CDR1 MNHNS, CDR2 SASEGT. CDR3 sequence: CATPGNRYTEAFF. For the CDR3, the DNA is TGTGCCACACCAGGGAATCGGTACACTGAAGCTTTCTTT.

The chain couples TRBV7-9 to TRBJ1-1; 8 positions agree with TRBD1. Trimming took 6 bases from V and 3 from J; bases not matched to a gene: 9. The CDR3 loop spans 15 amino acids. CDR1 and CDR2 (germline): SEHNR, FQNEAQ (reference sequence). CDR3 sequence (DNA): TGTGCCAGCAGACCTTCGGACAGGGTGGACACTGAAGCTTTCTTT. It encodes CASRPSDRVDTEAFF.

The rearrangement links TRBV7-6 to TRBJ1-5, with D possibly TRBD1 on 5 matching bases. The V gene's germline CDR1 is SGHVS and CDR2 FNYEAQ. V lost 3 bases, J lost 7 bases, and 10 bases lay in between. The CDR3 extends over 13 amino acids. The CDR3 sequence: CASSLGQGQPQHF. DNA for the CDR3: TGTGCCAGCAGCTTGGGGCAGGGACAGCCCCAGCATTTT.

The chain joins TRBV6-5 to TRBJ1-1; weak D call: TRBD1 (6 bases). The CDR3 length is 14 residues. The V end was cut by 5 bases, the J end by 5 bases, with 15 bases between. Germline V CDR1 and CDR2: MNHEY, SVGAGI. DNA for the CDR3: TGTGCCAGCAGTCTCGACAGGAGGGGGACTGAAGCTTTCTTT. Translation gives CASSLDRRGTEAFF.

This CDR3 reads CATFRVNTEAFF. The DNA of the CDR3 is TGTGCCACCTTCAGGGTCAACACTGAAGCTTTCTTT. The chain recombines TRBV6-5 with TRBJ1-1, with a weak D call TRBD1 (5 bases). The CDR3 has 12 amino acids. Germline assignment: CDR1 MNHEY and CDR2 SVGAGI. V was cut by 10 bases and J by 2 bases, with 11 bases left in between.

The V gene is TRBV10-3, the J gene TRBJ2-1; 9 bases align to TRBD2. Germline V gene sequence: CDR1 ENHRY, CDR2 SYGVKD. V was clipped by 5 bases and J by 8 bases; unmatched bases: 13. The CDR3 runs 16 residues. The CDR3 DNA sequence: TGTGCCATCAGTTTACGACTCACGCGGGAGGGCGATGAGCAGTTCTTC. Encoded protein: CAISLRLTREGDEQFF.

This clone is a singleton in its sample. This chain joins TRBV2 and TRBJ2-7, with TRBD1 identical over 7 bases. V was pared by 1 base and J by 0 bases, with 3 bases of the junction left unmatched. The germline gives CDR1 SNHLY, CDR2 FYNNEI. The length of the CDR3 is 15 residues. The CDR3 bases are TGTGCCAGCAGTGAAGGATGGGACAGCTCCTACGAGCAGTACTTC. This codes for CASSEGWDSSYEQYF. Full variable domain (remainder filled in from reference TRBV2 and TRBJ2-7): EPEVTQTPSHQVTQMGQEVILRCVPISNHLYFYWYRQILGQKVEFLVSFYNNEISEKSEIFDDQFSVERPDGSNFTLKIRSTKLEDSAMYFCASSEGWDSSYEQYFGPGTRLTVT.

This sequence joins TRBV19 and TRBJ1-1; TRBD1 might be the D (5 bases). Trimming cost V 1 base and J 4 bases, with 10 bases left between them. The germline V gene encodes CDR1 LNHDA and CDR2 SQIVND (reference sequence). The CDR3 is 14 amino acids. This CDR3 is CASSIGRVPTEAFF. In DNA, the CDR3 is TGTGCCAGTAGTATAGGCAGGGTGCCCACTGAAGCTTTCTTT.

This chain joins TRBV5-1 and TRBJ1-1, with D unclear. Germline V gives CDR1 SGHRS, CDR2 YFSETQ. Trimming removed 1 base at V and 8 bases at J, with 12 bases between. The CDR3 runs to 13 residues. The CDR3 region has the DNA TGCGCCAGCAGCTTGAATATTGGTAGAGAAGCTTTCTTT. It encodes CASSLNIGREAFF.

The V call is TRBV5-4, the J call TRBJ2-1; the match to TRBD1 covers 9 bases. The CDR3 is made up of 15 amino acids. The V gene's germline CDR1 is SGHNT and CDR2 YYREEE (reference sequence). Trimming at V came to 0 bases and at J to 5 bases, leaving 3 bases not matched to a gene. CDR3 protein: CASSLDRGQNNEQFF. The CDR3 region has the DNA TGTGCCAGCAGCTTGGACAGGGGGCAGAACAATGAGCAGTTCTTC.

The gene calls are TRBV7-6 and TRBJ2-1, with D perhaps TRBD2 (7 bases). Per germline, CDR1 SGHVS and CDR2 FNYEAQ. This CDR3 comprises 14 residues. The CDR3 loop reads CATSGGLSYNEQFF. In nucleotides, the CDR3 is TGTGCTACATCGGGGGGCCTCTCCTACAATGAGCAGTTCTTC.